Here is one T cell receptor (beta chain) with its context. The data belong to a study of cytomegalovirus exposure and HLA in healthy donors. Both 60 Vbeta primers and 13 Jbeta primers went into the PCR. Repertoires were generated with immunoSEQ multiplex PCR, while TCRdb's copy carries only in-frame clones and drops some. The sample carries roughly 150,000 clones, approximately 81% recorded once. Germline V gene sequence: CDR1 SGHTS, CDR2 YDEGEE. This CDR3 has 16 amino acids. The germline V and J ends were trimmed by 4 bases and 2 bases, with 16 bases remaining between them. This sequence originates from a man aged 50-59 years in good health and CMV-seropositive. The V and J genes are TRBV5-8 and TRBJ1-5; D ambiguous. Sequencing used PBMCs. CDR3 DNA sequence: TGTGCCAGCAGCGTAGCCCAAAAAGGTGGCAATCAGCCCCAGCATTTT. It encodes CASSVAQKGGNQPQHF.